This T cell receptor beta chain was recovered during a study of regulatory T cells in long-lasting Graves disease. The overall study: Patients with new Graves' disease had used antithyroid drugs below 3 months.

V lost 0 bases to trimming and J lost 2 bases, with 14 bases between them. This CDR3 contains 16 residues. Germline CDR1 and CDR2: DFQATT and SNEGSKA (reference sequence). This clonotype was found many times. Time point meaning: newly diagnosed GD, antithyroid drugs for less than 3 months. RNA isolated from PBMCs was used to make the TCR library. Libraries of TCR beta came from iRepertoire HTBI primers plus Arm-PCR of CDR3 regions. TCRdb re-called the multiplex PCR reads with MiXCR, one entry per CDR3 protein. The sample consists of about 440,000 distinct CDR3 sequences, 14% to 15% of them appearing once. The data also belong to a second study, concerning T cells in Graves' hyperthyroidism and ophthalmopathy. That report notes: Most thyroid clonotypes expanded above 0.001 were also detected in blood.

Here the sequenced sample was peripheral blood mononuclear cells (PBMCs), taken at new diagnosis, from a patient treated with antithyroid drugs. The chain employs TRBV20-1 and TRBJ2-1; D is possibly TRBD2 (7 bases). The TCR sequence derives from a woman aged 30 to 39 with Graves disease. The CDR3 DNA is TGCAGTGCTAGAGAAAGGGGGAGGGGGACCTACAATGAGCAGTTCTTC. This gives the protein CSARERGRGTYNEQFF.